These 8 T cell receptor beta chains came from one sample sequenced in a study of T cell responses to AZD1222 COVID-19 vaccine. The table came from immunoSEQ multiplex PCR; TCRdb's copy has only in-frame clones and leaves some out. The sample has about 160,000 clones; roughly 90% are singletons. Sequencing used peripheral blood, obtained 28 days after the second AZD1222 dose. The receptors stem from an adult who received the AZD1222 COVID-19 vaccine.

This clone was seen just once. The rearrangement joins TRBV7-2 to TRBJ1-6; TRBD1 might be the D (5 bases). This CDR3 region has 16 residues. The germline V gene encodes CDR1 SGHTA and CDR2 FQGNSA. Trimming pared 5 bases from V and 4 bases from J, leaving 15 bases between. In nucleotides, the CDR3 is TGTGCCAGCAGCCCCGTCACAGGAGAATATAATTCACCCCTCCACTTT. Translated, it gives CASSPVTGEYNSPLHF.

The V gene is TRBV9, the J gene TRBJ1-1; D gene ambiguous. Germline CDR1 and CDR2: SGDLS and YYNGEE. Trimming shortened V by 0 bases and J by 10 bases, and 10 bases separated the two germline ends. This CDR3 is built from 12 residues. CDR3 coding DNA: TGTGCCAGCAGCGTAGGTGCAGCGGGAGCTTTCTTT. Protein sequence: CASSVGAAGAFF.

The V and J genes are TRBV12-3 or TRBV12-4 and TRBJ2-1; D is perhaps TRBD1 or TRBD2 (5 bases each). The V and J ends lost 7 bases and 10 bases respectively, with 14 bases between them. The CDR3 loop spans 12 amino acids. The CDR3 region has the DNA TGTGCCAGCACCCGGGGCATGAGGGAGCAGTTCTTC. It yields the protein CASTRGMREQFF.

The gene calls are TRBV27 and TRBJ1-6; D possibly corresponds to TRBD1 (6 bases). The CDR3 has 15 amino acids. The germline gives CDR1 MNHEY, CDR2 SMNVEV (reference sequence). Trimming left V 0 bases short and J 8 bases short, with 11 bases between. The CDR3 here is CASSLSVRGDSPLHF. The CDR3 DNA sequence: TGTGCCAGCAGTTTATCGGTCAGGGGAGATTCACCCCTCCACTTT.

The CDR3 protein is CASSYGELGTSDTQYF. CDR3 DNA: TGTGCCAGCAGTTACGGGGAGCTTGGCACCTCAGATACGCAGTATTTT. J is TRBJ2-3 and V is TRBV6-5; a weak D match, TRBD2 (5 bases). Germline CDR1 MNHEY, CDR2 SVGAGI. With 2 bases removed from V and 4 bases from J, the gap between germline ends came to 16 bases. The length of the CDR3 is 16 residues.

The V gene is TRBV7-2, the J gene TRBJ2-2; no reliable D call. V dropped 1 base and J dropped 6 bases, with 6 bases sitting between them. The CDR3 is 13 residues long. Germline loops: CDR1 SGHTA, CDR2 FQGNSA. The CDR3 DNA is TGTGCCAGCAGCTTAGTTTATTCCGGGGAGCTGTTTTTT. This sequence encodes CASSLVYSGELFF.

This chain joins TRBV2 and TRBJ1-3, with D possibly TRBD1 on 5 matching bases. Trimming pared 4 bases from V and 4 bases from J, leaving 11 bases between. Germline V lookup: CDR1 SNHLY, CDR2 FYNNEI. The CDR3 spans 14 residues. CDR3 in amino acids: CASSGQTTGNTIYF. CDR3 in DNA: TGTGCCAGCAGTGGACAGACAACCGGAAACACCATATATTTT. Full variable domain (missing parts from reference TRBV2 and TRBJ1-3): EPEVTQTPSHQVTQMGQEVILRCVPISNHLYFYWYRQILGQKVEFLVSFYNNEISEKSEIFDDQFSVERPDGSNFTLKIRSTKLEDSAMYFCASSGQTTGNTIYFGEGSWLTVV.

V is TRBV9 and J is TRBJ1-3, with 7 bases that match TRBD1. V lost 8 bases, J lost 2 bases, and 4 bases stayed unmatched. CDR1 is SGDLS and CDR2 is YYNGEE in the germline V gene. The length of the CDR3 is 13 residues. The CDR3 is CASTTGTGNTIYF. The CDR3 coding sequence is TGTGCCAGTACGACAGGGACTGGAAACACCATATATTTT.